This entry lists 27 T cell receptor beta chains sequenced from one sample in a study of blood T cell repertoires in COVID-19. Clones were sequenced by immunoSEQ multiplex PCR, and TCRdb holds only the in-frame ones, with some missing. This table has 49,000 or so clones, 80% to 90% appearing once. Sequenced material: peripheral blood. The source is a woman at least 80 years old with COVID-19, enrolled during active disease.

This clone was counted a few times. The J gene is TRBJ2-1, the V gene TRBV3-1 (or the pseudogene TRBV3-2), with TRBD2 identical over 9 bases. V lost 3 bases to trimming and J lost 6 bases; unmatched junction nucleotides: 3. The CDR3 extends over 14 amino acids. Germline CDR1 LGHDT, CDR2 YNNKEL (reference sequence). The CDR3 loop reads CASSQAGGRNEQFF. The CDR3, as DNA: TGTGCCAGCAGCCAGGCGGGGGGGCGCAATGAGCAGTTCTTC.

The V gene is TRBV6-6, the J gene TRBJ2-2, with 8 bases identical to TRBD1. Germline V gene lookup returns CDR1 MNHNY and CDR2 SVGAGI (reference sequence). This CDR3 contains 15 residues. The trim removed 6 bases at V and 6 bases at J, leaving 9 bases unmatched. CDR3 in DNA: TGTGCCAGCAGGACGCCGGACAGGGCCGCCGGGGAGCTGTTTTTT. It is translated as CASRTPDRAAGELFF.

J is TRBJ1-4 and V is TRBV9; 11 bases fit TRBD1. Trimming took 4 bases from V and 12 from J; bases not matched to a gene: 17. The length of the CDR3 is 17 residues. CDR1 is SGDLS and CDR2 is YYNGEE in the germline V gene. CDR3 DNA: TGTGCCAGCAGCACCCCCGCCCGGGGACAGGGGGGTAGAGAACTGTTTTTT. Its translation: CASSTPARGQGGRELFF.

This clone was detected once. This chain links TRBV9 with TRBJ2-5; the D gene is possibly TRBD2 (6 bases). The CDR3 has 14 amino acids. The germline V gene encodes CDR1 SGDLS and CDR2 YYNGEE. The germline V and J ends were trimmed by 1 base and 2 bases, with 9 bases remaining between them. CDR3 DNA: TGTGCCAGCAGCGTAAGGAGGGATCAAGAGACCCAGTACTTC. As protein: CASSVRRDQETQYF.

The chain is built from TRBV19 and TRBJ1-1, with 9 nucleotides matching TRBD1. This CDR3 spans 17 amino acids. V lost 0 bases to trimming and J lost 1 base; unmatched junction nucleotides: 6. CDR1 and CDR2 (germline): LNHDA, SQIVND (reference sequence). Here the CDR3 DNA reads TGTGCCAGTAGTATAGATCCCTCGGACAGGGGGAACACTGAAGCTTTCTTT. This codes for CASSIDPSDRGNTEAFF.

This CDR3 is CASSPGGAGGGYGYTF. CDR3 nucleotide sequence: TGTGCCAGCAGCCCCGGAGGGGCAGGGGGAGGCTATGGCTACACCTTC. V and J are TRBV5-4 and TRBJ1-2; TRBD1 matches 7 bases. The CDR3 loop spans 16 amino acids. Trimming at V came to 4 bases and at J to 4 bases, leaving 13 bases not matched to a gene. Germline-derived CDR1 and CDR2 are SGHNT and YYREEE (reference sequence).

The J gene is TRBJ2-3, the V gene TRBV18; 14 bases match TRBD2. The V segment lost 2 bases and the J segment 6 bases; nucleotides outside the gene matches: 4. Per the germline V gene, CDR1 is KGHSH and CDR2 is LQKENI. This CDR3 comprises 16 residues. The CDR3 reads CASSPATSGGGDTQYF. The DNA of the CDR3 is TGTGCCAGCTCACCAGCGACTAGCGGGGGGGGTGATACGCAGTATTTT. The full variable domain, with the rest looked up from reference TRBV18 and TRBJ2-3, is NAGVMQNPRHLVRRRGQEARLRCSPMKGHSHVYWYRQLPEEGLKFMVYLQKENIIDESGMPKERFSAEFPKEGPSILRIQQVVRGDSAAYFCASSPATSGGGDTQYFGPGTRLTVL.

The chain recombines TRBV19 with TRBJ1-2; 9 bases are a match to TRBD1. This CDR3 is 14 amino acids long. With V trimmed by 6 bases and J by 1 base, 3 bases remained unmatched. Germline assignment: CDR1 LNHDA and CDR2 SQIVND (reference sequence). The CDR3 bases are TGTGCCAGTAGGAGGGACAGGGATAACTATGGCTACACCTTC. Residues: CASRRDRDNYGYTF.

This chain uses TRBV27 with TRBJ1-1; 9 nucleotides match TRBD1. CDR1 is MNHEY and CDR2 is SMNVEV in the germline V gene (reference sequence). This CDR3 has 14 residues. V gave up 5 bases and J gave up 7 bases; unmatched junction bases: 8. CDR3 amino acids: CASSARTGANEAFF. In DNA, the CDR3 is TGTGCCAGCAGTGCCAGGACAGGGGCTAATGAAGCTTTCTTT.

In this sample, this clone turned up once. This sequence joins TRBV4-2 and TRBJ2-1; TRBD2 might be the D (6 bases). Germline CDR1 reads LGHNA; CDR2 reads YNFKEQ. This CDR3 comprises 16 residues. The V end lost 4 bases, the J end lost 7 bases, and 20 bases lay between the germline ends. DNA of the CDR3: TGTGCCAGCAGCCCCTATGGCGGGGAGCAGACGAATGAGCAGTTCTTC. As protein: CASSPYGGEQTNEQFF.

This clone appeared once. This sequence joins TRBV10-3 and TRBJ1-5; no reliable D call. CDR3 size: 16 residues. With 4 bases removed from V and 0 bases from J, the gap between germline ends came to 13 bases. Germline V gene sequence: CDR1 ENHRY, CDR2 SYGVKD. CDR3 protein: CAISVNHLYSNQPQHF. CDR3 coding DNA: TGTGCCATCAGTGTCAACCACTTATATAGCAATCAGCCCCAGCATTTT.

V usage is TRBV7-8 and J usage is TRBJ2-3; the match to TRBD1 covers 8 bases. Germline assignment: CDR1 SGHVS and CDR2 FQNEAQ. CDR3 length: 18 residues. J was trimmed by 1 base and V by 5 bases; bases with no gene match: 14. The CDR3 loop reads CASSQYPRIRGRTDTQYF. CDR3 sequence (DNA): TGTGCCAGCAGCCAATATCCGCGAATCAGGGGGCGCACAGATACGCAGTATTTT. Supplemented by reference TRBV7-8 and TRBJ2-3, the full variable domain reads GAGVSQSPRYKVAKRGQDVALRCDPISGHVSLFWYQQALGQGPEFLTYFQNEAQLDKSGLPSDRFFAERPEGSVSTLKIQRTQQEDSAVYLCASSQYPRIRGRTDTQYFGPGTRLTVL.

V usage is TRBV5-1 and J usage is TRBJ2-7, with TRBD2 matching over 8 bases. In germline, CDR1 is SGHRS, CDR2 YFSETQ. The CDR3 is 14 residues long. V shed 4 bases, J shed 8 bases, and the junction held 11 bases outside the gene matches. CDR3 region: CASSPPGGPQKQYF. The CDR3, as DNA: TGCGCCAGCAGCCCCCCGGGAGGGCCTCAGAAGCAGTACTTC. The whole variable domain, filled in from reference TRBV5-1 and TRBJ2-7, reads KAGVTQTPRYLIKTRGQQVTLSCSPISGHRSVSWYQQTPGQGLQFLFEYFSETQRNKGNFPGRFSGRQFSNSRSEMNVSTLELGDSALYLCASSPPGGPQKQYFGPGTRLTVT.

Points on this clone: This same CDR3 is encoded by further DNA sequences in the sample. Here the CDR3 reads CASSSLQETQYF. The CDR3 bases are TGTGCCAGCAGTTCTCTCCAAGAGACCCAGTACTTC. The genes are TRBV12-3 or TRBV12-4 and TRBJ2-5; D call uncertain. Between the trimmed V and J ends, which lost 4 bases and 1 base, there was a span of 4 bases. This CDR3 spans 12 amino acids.

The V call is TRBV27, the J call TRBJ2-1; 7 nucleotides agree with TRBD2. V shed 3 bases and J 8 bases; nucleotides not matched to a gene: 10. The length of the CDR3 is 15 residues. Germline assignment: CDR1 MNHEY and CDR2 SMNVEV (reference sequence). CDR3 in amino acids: CASSFHLAGVDEQFF. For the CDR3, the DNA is TGTGCCAGCAGTTTCCACTTAGCGGGTGTCGATGAGCAGTTCTTC.

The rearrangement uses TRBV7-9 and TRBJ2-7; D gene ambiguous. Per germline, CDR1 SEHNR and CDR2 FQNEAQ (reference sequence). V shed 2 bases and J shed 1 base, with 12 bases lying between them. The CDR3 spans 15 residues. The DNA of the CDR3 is TGTGCCAGCAGCTTATTTAACGCCGGGTCCTACGAGCAGTACTTC. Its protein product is CASSLFNAGSYEQYF.

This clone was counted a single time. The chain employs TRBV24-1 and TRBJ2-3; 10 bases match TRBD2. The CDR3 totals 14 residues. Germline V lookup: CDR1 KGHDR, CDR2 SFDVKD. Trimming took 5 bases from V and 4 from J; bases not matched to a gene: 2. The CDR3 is CATSVAGGADTQYF. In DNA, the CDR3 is TGTGCCACCAGTGTAGCGGGAGGTGCAGATACGCAGTATTTT.

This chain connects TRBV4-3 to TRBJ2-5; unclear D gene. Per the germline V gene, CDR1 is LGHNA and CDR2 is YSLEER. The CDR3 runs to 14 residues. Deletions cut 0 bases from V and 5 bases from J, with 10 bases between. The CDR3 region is CASSQDPEVETQYF. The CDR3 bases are TGCGCCAGCAGCCAAGATCCTGAGGTGGAGACCCAGTACTTC.

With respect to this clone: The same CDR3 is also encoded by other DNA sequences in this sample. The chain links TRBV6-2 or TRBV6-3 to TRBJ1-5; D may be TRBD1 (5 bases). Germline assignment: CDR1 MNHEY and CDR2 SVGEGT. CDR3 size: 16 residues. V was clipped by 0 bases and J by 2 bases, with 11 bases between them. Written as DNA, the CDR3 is TGTGCCAGCAGTTACTCGGGGAGGGGAGGCAATCAGCCCCAGCATTTT. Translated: CASSYSGRGGNQPQHF.

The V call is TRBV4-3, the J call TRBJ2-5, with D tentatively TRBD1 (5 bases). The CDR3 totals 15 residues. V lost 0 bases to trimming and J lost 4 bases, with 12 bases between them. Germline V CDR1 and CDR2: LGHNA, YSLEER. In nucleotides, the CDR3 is TGCGCCAGCAGCCAAGATCTGGGGCTTCCAGAGACCCAGTACTTC. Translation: CASSQDLGLPETQYF.

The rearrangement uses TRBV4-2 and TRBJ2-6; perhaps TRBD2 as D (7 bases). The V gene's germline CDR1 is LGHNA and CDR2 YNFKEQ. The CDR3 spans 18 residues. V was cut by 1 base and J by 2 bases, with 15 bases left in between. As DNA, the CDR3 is TGTGCCAGCAGCCAAGTCGGTGAGGGGGGGCCTGGGGCCAACGTCCTGACTTTC. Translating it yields CASSQVGEGGPGANVLTF.

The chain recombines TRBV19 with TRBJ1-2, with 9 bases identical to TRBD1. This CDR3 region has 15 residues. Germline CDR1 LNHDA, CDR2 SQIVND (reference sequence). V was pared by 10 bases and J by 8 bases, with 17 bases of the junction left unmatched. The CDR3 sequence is CATWTVDRGIKGYTF. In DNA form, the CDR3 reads TGTGCCACCTGGACGGTGGACAGGGGAATAAAAGGCTACACCTTC.

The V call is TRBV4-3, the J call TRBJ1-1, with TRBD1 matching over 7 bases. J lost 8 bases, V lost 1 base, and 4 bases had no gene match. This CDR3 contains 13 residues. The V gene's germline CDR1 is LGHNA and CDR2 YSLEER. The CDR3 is CASSQGTGAEAFF. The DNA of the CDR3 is TGCGCCAGCAGCCAAGGTACAGGGGCAGAAGCTTTCTTT.

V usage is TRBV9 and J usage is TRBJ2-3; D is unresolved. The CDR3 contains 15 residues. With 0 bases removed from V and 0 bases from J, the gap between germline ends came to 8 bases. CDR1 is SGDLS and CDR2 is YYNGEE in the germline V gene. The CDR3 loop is CASSVDYSSTDTQYF. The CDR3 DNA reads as TGTGCCAGCAGCGTAGATTACAGTAGCACAGATACGCAGTATTTT. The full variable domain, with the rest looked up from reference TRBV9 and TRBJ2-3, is DSGVTQTPKHLITATGQRVTLRCSPRSGDLSVYWYQQSLDQGLQFLIQYYNGEERAKGNILERFSAQQFPDLHSELNLSSLELGDSALYFCASSVDYSSTDTQYFGPGTRLTVL.

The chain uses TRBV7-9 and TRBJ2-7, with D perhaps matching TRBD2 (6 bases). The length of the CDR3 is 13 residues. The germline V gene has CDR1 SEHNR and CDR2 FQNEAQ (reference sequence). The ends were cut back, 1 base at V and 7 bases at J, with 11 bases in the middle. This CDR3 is CASSLGRGQEQYF. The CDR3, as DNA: TGTGCCAGCAGCTTAGGGCGGGGTCAAGAGCAGTACTTC.

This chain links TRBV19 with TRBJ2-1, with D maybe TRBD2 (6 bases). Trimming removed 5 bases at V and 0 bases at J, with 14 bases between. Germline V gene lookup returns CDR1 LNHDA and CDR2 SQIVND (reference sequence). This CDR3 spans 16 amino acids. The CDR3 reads CASSRLGGSSYNEQFF. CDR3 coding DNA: TGTGCCAGTAGTCGATTGGGGGGTAGCTCCTACAATGAGCAGTTCTTC.

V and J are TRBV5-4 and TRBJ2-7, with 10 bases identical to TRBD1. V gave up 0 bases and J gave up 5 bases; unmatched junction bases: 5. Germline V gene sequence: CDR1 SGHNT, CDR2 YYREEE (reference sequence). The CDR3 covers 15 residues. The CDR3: CASSLAPGQGNEQYF. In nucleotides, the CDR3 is TGTGCCAGCAGCTTGGCGCCGGGACAGGGGAACGAGCAGTACTTC.